The present TCR beta chain was sequenced within a study of cytomegalovirus exposure and HLA in healthy donors. Comments on this clone: Its antigen is not known.

Trimming cost V 10 bases and J 2 bases; bases outside gene matches: 11. Germline V lookup: CDR1 LNHDA, CDR2 SQIVND (reference sequence). CDR3 size: 15 residues. PCR primers comprised 60 Vbeta and 13 Jbeta primers. Assay used: immunoSEQ multiplex PCR; TCRdb lists only in-frame clones, some missing. In all, the sample yields 200,000 or so clones. Overall study findings and caveats: Previous analysis showed most TCR beta V segments were productive about 90% or about 30% of the time. Relative to equally common others, HLA-associated TCR beta chains showed greater clonal expansion in a later analysis. Serostatus for CMV was the only available immune exposure information.

This receptor was taken from a girl between 2 and 10 years old in good health and CMV-seropositive. J is TRBJ2-1 and V is TRBV19; 7 bases fit TRBD1. Sample: PBMCs. The CDR3 nucleotides read TGTGCCACCTCTGCTGTAGGGGGCACCTACAATGAGCAGTTCTTC. Residues: CATSAVGGTYNEQFF.